This TCR beta chain comes out of a study of tumor-infiltrating lymphocytes in primary liver carcinoma. This clonotype was picked up a small number of times. Germline-derived CDR1 and CDR2 are ENHRY and SYGVKD. The CDR3 length is 14 residues. The input was 450 to 500 ng total RNA; TCR beta cDNA was made from it with a constant-region primer. The TCR beta library was amplified through three nested multiplex PCR rounds in a modified ARM-PCR procedure. It was with TRBV1-TRBV30 forward primers and a C-beta reverse primer that the first two PCR rounds were run, at around 11 cycles each. TCRdb fed the multiplex PCR reads into MiXCR, producing one record per CDR3 protein. The repertoire has 100,000 or so distinct CDR3 sequences, around 84% of them found once; the top ten carry approximately 20%. Scientists recovered RNA and DNA together from about 21-30 mg of unsorted bulk tissue.

This chain connects TRBV10-3 to TRBJ2-5, with TRBD2 matching 9 bases. The material sequenced was liver tumor tissue from sampling region 3. Subset: tumor region T3, left-lateral pole. The receptor comes from a man in his forties with primary liver carcinoma and hepatitis B virus infection. The chain's CDR3 is CITVPGLAMETQYF. The CDR3 DNA follows: TGTATCACCGTGCCAGGACTAGCGATGGAGACCCAGTACTTC.